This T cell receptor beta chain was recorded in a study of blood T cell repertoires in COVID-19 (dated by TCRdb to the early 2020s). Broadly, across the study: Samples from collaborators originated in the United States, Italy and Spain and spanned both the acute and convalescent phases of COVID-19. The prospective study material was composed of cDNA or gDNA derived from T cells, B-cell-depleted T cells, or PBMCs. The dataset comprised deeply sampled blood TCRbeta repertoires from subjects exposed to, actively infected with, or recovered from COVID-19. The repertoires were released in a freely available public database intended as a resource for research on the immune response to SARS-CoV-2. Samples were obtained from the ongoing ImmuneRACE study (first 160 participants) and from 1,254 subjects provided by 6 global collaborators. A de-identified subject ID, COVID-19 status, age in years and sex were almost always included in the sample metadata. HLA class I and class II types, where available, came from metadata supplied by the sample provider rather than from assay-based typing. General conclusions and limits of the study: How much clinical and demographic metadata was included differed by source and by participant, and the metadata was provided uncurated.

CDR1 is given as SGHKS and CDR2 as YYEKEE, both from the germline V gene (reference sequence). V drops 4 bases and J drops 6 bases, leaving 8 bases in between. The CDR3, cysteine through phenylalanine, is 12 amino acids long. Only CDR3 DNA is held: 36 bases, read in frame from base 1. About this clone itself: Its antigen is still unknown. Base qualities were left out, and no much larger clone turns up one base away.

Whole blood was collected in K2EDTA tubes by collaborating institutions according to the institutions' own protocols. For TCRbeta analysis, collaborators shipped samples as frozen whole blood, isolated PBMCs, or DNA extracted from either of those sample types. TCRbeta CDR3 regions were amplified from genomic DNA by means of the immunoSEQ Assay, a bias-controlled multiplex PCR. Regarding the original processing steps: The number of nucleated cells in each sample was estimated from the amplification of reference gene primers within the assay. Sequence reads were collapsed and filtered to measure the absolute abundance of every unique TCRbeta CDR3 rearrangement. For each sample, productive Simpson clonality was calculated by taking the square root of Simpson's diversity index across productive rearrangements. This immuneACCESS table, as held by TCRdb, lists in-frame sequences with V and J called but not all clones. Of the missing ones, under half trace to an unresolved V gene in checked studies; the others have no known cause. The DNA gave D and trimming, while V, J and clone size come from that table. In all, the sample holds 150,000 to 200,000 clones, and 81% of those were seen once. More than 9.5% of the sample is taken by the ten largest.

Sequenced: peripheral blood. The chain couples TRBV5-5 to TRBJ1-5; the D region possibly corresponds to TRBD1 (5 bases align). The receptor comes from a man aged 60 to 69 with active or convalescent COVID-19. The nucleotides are TGTGCCAGCAGCCCCGACAGTCAGCCCCAGCATTTT. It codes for CASSPDSQPQHF.